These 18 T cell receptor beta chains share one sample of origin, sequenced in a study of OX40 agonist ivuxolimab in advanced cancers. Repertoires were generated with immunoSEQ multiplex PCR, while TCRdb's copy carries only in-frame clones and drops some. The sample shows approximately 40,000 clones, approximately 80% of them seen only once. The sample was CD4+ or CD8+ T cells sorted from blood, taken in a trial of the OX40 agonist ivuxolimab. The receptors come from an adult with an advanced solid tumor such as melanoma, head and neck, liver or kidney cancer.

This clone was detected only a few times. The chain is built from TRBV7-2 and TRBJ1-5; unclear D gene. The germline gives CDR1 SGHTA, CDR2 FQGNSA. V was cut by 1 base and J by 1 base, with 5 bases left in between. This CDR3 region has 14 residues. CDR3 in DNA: TGTGCCAGCAGCTTAGGGATGAGCAATCAGCCCCAGCATTTT. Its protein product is CASSLGMSNQPQHF.

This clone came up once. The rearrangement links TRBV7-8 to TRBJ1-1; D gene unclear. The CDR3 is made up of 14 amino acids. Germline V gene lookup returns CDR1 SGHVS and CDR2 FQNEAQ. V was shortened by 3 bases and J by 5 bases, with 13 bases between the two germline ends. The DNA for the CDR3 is TGTGCCAGCAGCTTGAGGGCTGTAACAACTGAAGCTTTCTTT. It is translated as CASSLRAVTTEAFF.

In DNA form, the CDR3 reads TGTGCCAGCAGTCTCGGCCTAGCGGGAACAGATACGCAGTATTTT. Translating gives CASSLGLAGTDTQYF. This chain connects TRBV5-4 to TRBJ2-3; TRBD2 matches 9 bases. Per germline, CDR1 SGHNT and CDR2 YYREEE (reference sequence). There are 15 residues in the CDR3. J lost 3 bases, V lost 5 bases, and 7 bases had no gene match. Based on the CDR3 plus reference TRBV5-4 and TRBJ2-3, the full variable domain is ETGVTQSPTHLIKTRGQQVTLRCSSQSGHNTVSWYQQALGQGPQFIFQYYREEENGRGNFPPRFSGLQFPNYSSELNVNALELDDSALYLCASSLGLAGTDTQYFGPGTRLTVL.

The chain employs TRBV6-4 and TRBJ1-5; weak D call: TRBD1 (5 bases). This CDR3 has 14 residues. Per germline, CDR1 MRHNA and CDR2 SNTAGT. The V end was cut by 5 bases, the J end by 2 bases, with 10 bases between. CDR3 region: CASSPGAGNQPQHF. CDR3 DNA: TGTGCCAGCAGTCCTGGGGCAGGCAATCAGCCCCAGCATTTT.

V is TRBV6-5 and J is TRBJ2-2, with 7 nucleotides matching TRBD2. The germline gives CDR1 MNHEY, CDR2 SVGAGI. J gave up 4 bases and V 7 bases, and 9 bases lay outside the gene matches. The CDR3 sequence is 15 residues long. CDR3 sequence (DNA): TGTGCCAGCAAGGCGGGAGTGGCGGGCACCGGGGAGCTGTTTTTT. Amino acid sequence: CASKAGVAGTGELFF.

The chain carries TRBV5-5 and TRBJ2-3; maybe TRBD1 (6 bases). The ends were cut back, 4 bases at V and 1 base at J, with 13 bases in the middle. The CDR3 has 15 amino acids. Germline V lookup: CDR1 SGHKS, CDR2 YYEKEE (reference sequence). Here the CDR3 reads CASSLRGGGTDTQYF. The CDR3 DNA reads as TGTGCCAGCAGCCTTCGAGGGGGTGGCACAGATACGCAGTATTTT.

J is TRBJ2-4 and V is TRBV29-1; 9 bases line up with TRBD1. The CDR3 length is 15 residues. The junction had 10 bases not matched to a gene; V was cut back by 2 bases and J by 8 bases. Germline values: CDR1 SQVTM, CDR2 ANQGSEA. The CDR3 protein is CSVEKGTGLVYIQYF. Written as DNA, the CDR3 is TGCAGCGTTGAAAAGGGGACAGGGCTGGTATACATTCAGTACTTC.

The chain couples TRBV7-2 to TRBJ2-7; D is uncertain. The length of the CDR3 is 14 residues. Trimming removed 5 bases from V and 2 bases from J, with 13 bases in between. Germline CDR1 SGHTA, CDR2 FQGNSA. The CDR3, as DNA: TGTGCCAGCAGCCCACCTTTCTCCCCCTACGAGCAGTACTTC. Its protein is CASSPPFSPYEQYF.

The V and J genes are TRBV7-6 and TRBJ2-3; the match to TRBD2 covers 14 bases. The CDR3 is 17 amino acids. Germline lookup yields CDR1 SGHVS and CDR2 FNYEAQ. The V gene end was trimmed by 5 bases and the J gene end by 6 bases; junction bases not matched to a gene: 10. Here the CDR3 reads CASSPQTSGGAADTQYF. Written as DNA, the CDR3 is TGTGCCAGCAGCCCACAGACTAGCGGGGGGGCAGCGGATACGCAGTATTTT.

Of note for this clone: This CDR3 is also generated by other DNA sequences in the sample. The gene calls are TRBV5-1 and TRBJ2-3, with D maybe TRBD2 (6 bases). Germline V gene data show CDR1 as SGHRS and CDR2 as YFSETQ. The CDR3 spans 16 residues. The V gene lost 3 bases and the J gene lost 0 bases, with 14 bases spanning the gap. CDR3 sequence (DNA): TGCGCCAGCAGCTCCTCGGGAGCGCCTAGCACAGATACGCAGTATTTT. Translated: CASSSSGAPSTDTQYF.

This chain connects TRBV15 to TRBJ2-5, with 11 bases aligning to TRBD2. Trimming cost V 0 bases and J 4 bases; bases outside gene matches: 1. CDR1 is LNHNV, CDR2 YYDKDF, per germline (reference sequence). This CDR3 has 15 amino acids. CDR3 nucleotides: TGTGCCACCAGCAGAGACCTAGCGGGAGGAGAGACCCAGTACTTC. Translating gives CATSRDLAGGETQYF.

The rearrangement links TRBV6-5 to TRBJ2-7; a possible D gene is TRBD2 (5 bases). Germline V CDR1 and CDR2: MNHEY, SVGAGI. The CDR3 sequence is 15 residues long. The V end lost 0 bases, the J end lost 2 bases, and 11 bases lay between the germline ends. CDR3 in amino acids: CASSYSKDFPYEQYF. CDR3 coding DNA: TGTGCCAGCAGTTACTCGAAGGACTTCCCCTACGAGCAGTACTTC.

The chain's CDR3 is CASSLSPRGNQPQHF. The CDR3, as DNA: TGTGCCAGCAGTCTGTCCCCTAGGGGCAATCAGCCCCAGCATTTT. V and J are TRBV6-5 and TRBJ1-5, with D hard to call. The germline CDR1 and CDR2 sequences are MNHEY and SVGAGI. The length of the CDR3 is 15 residues. V lost 5 bases and J lost 2, with 13 bases in between.

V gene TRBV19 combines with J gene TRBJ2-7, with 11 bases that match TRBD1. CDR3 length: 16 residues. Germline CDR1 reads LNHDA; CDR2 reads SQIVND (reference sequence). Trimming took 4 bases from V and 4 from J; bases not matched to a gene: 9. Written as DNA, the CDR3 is TGTGCCAGTAGTACTCAAGGGACAGGGGGACGGTACGAGCAGTACTTC. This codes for CASSTQGTGGRYEQYF.

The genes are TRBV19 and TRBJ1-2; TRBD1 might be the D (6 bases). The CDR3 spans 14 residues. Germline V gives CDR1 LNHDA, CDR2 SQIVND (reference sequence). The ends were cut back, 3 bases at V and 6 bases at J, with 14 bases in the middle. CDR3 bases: TGTGCCAGTAGTATGAGGGGGAATATTAATGGCTACACCTTC. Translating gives CASSMRGNINGYTF.

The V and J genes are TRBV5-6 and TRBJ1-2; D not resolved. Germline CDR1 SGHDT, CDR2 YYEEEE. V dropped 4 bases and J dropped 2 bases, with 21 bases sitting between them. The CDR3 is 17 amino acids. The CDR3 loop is CASSPKPGGPQNYGYTF. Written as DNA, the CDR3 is TGTGCCAGCAGCCCTAAGCCGGGCGGCCCACAGAACTATGGCTACACCTTC.

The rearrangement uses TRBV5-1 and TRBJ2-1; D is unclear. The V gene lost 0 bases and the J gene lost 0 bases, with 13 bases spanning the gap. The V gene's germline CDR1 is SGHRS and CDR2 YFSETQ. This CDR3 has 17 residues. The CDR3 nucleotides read TGCGCCAGCAGCTTGGGTCACGGGCCAAGCTCCTACAATGAGCAGTTCTTC. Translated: CASSLGHGPSSYNEQFF. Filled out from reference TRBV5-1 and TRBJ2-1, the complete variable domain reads KAGVTQTPRYLIKTRGQQVTLSCSPISGHRSVSWYQQTPGQGLQFLFEYFSETQRNKGNFPGRFSGRQFSNSRSEMNVSTLELGDSALYLCASSLGHGPSSYNEQFFGPGTRLTVL.

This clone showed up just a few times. CDR3 protein: CATSRSSGNSGNTIYF. The CDR3 DNA is TGTGCCACCAGCAGATCCTCAGGGAACTCTGGAAACACCATATATTTT. J is TRBJ1-3 and V is TRBV15; weak D call: TRBD1 (5 bases). Germline V gene sequence: CDR1 LNHNV, CDR2 YYDKDF (reference sequence). V shed 2 bases and J shed 0 bases, with 11 bases lying between them. The CDR3 runs 16 residues.